The 9 T cell receptor beta chains below all came from one sample that was sequenced in a study of blood T cell repertoires in COVID-19. Assay: immunoSEQ multiplex PCR; the TCRdb copy retains only in-frame clones and omits some. The sample has more than 110,000 clones, approximately 84% seen once. Sequenced input: peripheral blood. These receptor sequences come from a human donor in a cohort sampled during active COVID-19.

The chain uses TRBV19 and TRBJ1-1; 9 bases map to TRBD1. V gave up 2 bases and J gave up 1 base; unmatched junction bases: 2. From germline, CDR1 is LNHDA and CDR2 SQIVND (reference sequence). The CDR3 totals 15 residues. DNA for the CDR3: TGTGCCAGTAGTATACAACAGGGGGCGAACACTGAAGCTTTCTTT. Its protein product is CASSIQQGANTEAFF.

The J gene is TRBJ2-1, the V gene TRBV18; 7 bases map to TRBD1. The CDR3 has 16 amino acids. Germline V gene data show CDR1 as KGHSH and CDR2 as LQKENI. V lost 0 bases and J lost 6; bases outside the gene matches: 8. The CDR3 here is CASSPPTGELLNEQFF. In DNA, the CDR3 is TGTGCCAGCTCACCACCTACAGGGGAACTGCTCAATGAGCAGTTCTTC.

The chain recombines TRBV6-2 or TRBV6-3 with TRBJ2-5; 9 bases map to TRBD2. The CDR3 is 15 residues long. The germline V gene encodes CDR1 MNHEY and CDR2 SVGEGT. J was trimmed by 5 bases and V by 3 bases; bases with no gene match: 7. The chain's CDR3 is CASSYAGGPDETQYF. CDR3 in DNA: TGTGCCAGCAGTTATGCGGGGGGGCCTGATGAGACCCAGTACTTC.

The V gene is TRBV7-8, the J gene TRBJ1-6; D uncertain. Germline CDR1 and CDR2: SGHVS and FQNEAQ. Trimming removed 5 bases from V and 10 bases from J, with 18 bases in between. CDR3 length: 15 amino acids. This chain's CDR3 is CASSPRGGPTSPLHF. The DNA of the CDR3 is TGTGCCAGCAGCCCCCGAGGAGGTCCCACCTCACCCCTCCACTTT.

The rearrangement links TRBV19 to TRBJ2-3; D possibly corresponds to TRBD1 (6 bases). CDR1 and CDR2 (germline): LNHDA, SQIVND (reference sequence). Deletions cut 2 bases from V and 1 base from J, with 10 bases between. The CDR3 spans 15 residues. CDR3: CASSIQRQGTDTQYF. The CDR3 DNA reads TGTGCCAGTAGTATACAACGACAGGGCACAGATACGCAGTATTTT.

V gene TRBV5-1 combines with J gene TRBJ2-7; the match to TRBD2 covers 10 bases. J gave up 3 bases and V 1 base, and 4 bases lay outside the gene matches. Germline V CDR1 and CDR2: SGHRS, YFSETQ. This CDR3 has 15 residues. CDR3 sequence reads: CASSLNLAGVYEQYF. For the CDR3, the DNA is TGCGCCAGCAGCTTGAACCTAGCGGGGGTCTACGAGCAGTACTTC. Looking up the rest from reference TRBV5-1 and TRBJ2-7 gives the full variable domain: KAGVTQTPRYLIKTRGQQVTLSCSPISGHRSVSWYQQTPGQGLQFLFEYFSETQRNKGNFPGRFSGRQFSNSRSEMNVSTLELGDSALYLCASSLNLAGVYEQYFGPGTRLTVT.

This chain uses TRBV9 with TRBJ2-5, with TRBD2 matching over 8 bases. The germline V gene has CDR1 SGDLS and CDR2 YYNGEE. This CDR3 comprises 15 residues. The trim removed 3 bases at V and 4 bases at J, leaving 8 bases unmatched. The DNA for the CDR3 is TGTGCCAGCAGCGAGCGGGGGACTGGTTTAGAGACCCAGTACTTC. Encoded protein: CASSERGTGLETQYF.

This clone was observed once. This chain links TRBV2 with TRBJ2-4; tentatively, D is TRBD1 (6 bases). This CDR3 spans 15 amino acids. CDR1 SNHLY and CDR2 FYNNEI come from the germline V gene. Trimming removed 4 bases at V and 2 bases at J, with 12 bases between. The chain's CDR3 is CASSAQGSTKNIQYF. As DNA, the CDR3 is TGTGCCAGCAGTGCACAGGGATCCACCAAAAACATTCAGTACTTC.

This chain links TRBV29-1 with TRBJ1-6, with 10 bases that match TRBD1. The length of the CDR3 is 14 residues. Trimming at V came to 7 bases and at J to 7 bases, leaving 7 bases not matched to a gene. Per germline, CDR1 SQVTM and CDR2 ANQGSEA. The DNA for the CDR3 is TGCAGCGCAGGGACAGGGGAGCAGAATTCACCCCTCCACTTT. Protein: CSAGTGEQNSPLHF.